This T cell receptor beta chain originates from a study of long-term antiretroviral therapy in people with HIV. It was version v3.0 of the immunoSEQ assay that was run at survey level. The data were produced by immunoSEQ multiplex PCR, yet TCRdb's version contains in-frame clones alone and is incomplete. The sample has tens of thousands of clones; just under 85% are singletons. With 1 base removed from V and 7 bases from J, the gap between germline ends came to 17 bases. Germline values: CDR1 SGHDT, CDR2 YYEEEE. This CDR3 contains 15 residues. Comments on this clone: Its antigen is currently unknown.

General study points: The study collected no data on ART adherence, viral resistance or therapy changes. ART preceded a rise in diversity that nonetheless stayed lower than in transplant donor controls. Older ART regimens may have been in use when blood was drawn between the mid-2000s and the late 2010s. Pre-ART expanded clones dominated the repertoire at every time point.

The J gene is TRBJ1-1, the V gene TRBV5-6; possibly TRBD1 for D (5 bases). This sequence was found in a man aged 40-49 years with HIV. This material consisted of unsorted PBMCs, taken 1.6 years after starting antiretroviral therapy. Here the CDR3 reads CASSLYPGREYEAFF. In DNA form, the CDR3 reads TGTGCCAGCAGCTTGTACCCAGGGAGGGAGTATGAAGCTTTCTTT.